This T cell receptor (beta chain) was sequenced during a study of multiple sclerosis patients with progressive multifocal leukoencephalopathy. Findings and caveats of the study: Most PML patients had lower entropy, suggesting less diverse TRB repertoires.

Described time point: before natalizumab initiation. Trimming took 2 bases from V and 2 from J; bases not matched to a gene: 0. This CDR3 comprises 15 residues. The germline gives CDR1 MNHNS, CDR2 SASEGT. For this clone: The antigen remains undetermined.

Only in-frame clones appear in the TCRdb table, and some are missing; sequencing was by immunoSEQ multiplex PCR. The sample yields 25,000 to 35,000 clones, around 90% seen once. This receptor was obtained from a human donor with multiple sclerosis. The chain is built from TRBV6-1 and TRBJ2-6; 7 bases line up with TRBD1. The sequenced sample was PBMCs. CDR3 coding DNA: TGTGCCAGCAGTGAACAGGGGGCTGGGGCCAACGTCCTGACTTTC. As protein: CASSEQGAGANVLTF.